This entry is about one T cell receptor (beta chain). As yet, its antigen is unknown. Documented time point: persistent/refractory GD, antithyroid drugs over 5 years with positive TRAb. Generation of the TCR library employed RNA extracted from PBMCs. An endocrinology department located in Xi'an, China, was where the patients came from. The authors built TCR beta libraries using iRepertoire HTBI primers and Arm-PCR of CDR3 regions. One entry per CDR3 protein, called by TCRdb with MiXCR from the multiplex PCR reads. The data hold approximately 400,000 distinct CDR3 sequences, with more than 20% observed a single time. CDR1 MDHEN and CDR2 SYDVKM come from the germline V gene. V lost 6 bases and J 3 bases, leaving 11 bases between the germline ends. CDR3 size: 14 residues. This sample stems from a study of regulatory T cells in long-lasting Graves disease. As for the study in general: Persistent cases were those of Graves' disease that involved over 5 years of antithyroid drugs with positive TSH receptor antibodies. Findings and caveats of the study: Persistent disease preferred TRBV28, TRBJ1-2 and TRBJ2-5; new disease, TRBV20-1 and TRBJ2-1. A greater number of public clonotypes (about 3,000) was shared by persistent patients than by new patients (about 890).

The input for sequencing was peripheral blood mononuclear cells (PBMCs), taken when the disease was refractory, from a patient treated with antithyroid drugs. The chain recombines TRBV28 with TRBJ1-4; unclear D gene. The sequence was obtained from a woman aged 40 to 49 with Graves disease. The CDR3 DNA sequence: TGTGCCAGCAGCTTCGGAGGGCCTAATGAAAAACTGTTTTTT. Translating gives CASSFGGPNEKLFF.